This entry describes one T cell receptor (beta chain). These data originate in a study of shared T cell receptors in the human thymus. Here immunoSEQ multiplex PCR was the method, and the copy in TCRdb shows in-frame clones only, minus some. In the table there are 500,000 to 850,000 clones, around 87% of which are singletons. In addition, the sample was reused for a study of human thymus T cells.

This clonotype was sampled from a boy less than two years old with a congenital heart defect. Sequencing was carried out using thymocytes.

Here the CDR3 DNA reads TGTGCCAGCAGTTTAAGGCTAGCGGCGAATTACGAGCAGTACTTC. Protein sequence: CASSLRLAANYEQYF. V usage is TRBV28 and J usage is TRBJ2-7; 7 bases are shared with TRBD2. Germline CDR1 reads MDHEN; CDR2 reads SYDVKM. Trimming took 2 bases from V and 4 from J; bases not matched to a gene: 8. This CDR3 has 15 residues.